This T cell receptor beta chain was retrieved from a study of a mutant IDH1 vaccine in newly diagnosed glioma. Turning to the study itself: Scheduled for weeks 1, 3, 5, 7, 11, 15, 19 and 23, eight vaccinations were given to patients. Treated patients had a mean age of around 40 years and a sex split that was around 60% male and approximately 40% female. Patients got their first vaccination 4-6 weeks after radiotherapy alone, or with temozolomide cycles.

The table came from immunoSEQ multiplex PCR; TCRdb's copy has only in-frame clones and leaves some out. This sample has about 120,000 clones, with around 90% found just once. The time point denotes: week 11, during vaccination. Topical imiquimod was applied with each vaccine dose, which held 300 ug of mutant IDH1 20-mer peptide. The study, taken as a whole, reports: Pseudoprogression seemingly bore no relation to changes in top peripheral T cell clonotypes.

On this clone itself: Its antigen is unknown.

After removal of 3 bases from V and 4 bases from J, the junction contained 7 bases not matched to a gene. This CDR3 has 15 residues. The germline CDR1 and CDR2 sequences are SGDLS and YYNGEE. This material consisted of PBMCs, taken from a glioma patient whose treatment included an IDH1 peptide vaccine. This TCR was sampled from a woman between 50 and 59 years old with glioma. This chain links TRBV9 with TRBJ1-3; 7 bases align to TRBD1. The CDR3 sequence is CASSAQGVAGNTIYF. In DNA, the CDR3 is TGTGCCAGCAGCGCCCAGGGGGTCGCCGGAAACACCATATATTTT.